These 29 T cell receptor beta chains originate from one sample sequenced in a study of T cells after posttransplantation cyclophosphamide. Profiling relied on immunoSEQ multiplex PCR, and the TCRdb table lists in-frame clones only, not all of them. The table records about 66,000 clones, roughly 95% of them present only once. What was sequenced was PBMCs. Source of these receptors: a woman aged 25 to 39 in good health and a related stem cell transplant donor.

This clone was recorded only once. This sequence joins TRBV7-2 and TRBJ2-5; weak D call: TRBD1 (5 bases). The germline V and J ends were trimmed by 2 bases and 3 bases, with 7 bases remaining between them. Germline V gene lookup returns CDR1 SGHTA and CDR2 FQGNSA. The CDR3 sequence is 13 residues long. The CDR3 DNA follows: TGTGCCAGCAGCTTAAGCAGGGAAGAGACCCAGTACTTC. This codes for CASSLSREETQYF.

This clone was observed many times. This chain uses TRBV5-5 with TRBJ1-2; 9 bases are a match to TRBD1. V shed 4 bases and J 5 bases; nucleotides not matched to a gene: 9. The CDR3 extends over 15 amino acids. In germline, CDR1 is SGHKS, CDR2 YYEKEE (reference sequence). CDR3: CASSLAPTGGYGYTF. As DNA, the CDR3 is TGTGCCAGCAGCCTAGCACCGACAGGGGGTTATGGCTACACCTTC.

The J gene is TRBJ1-1, the V gene TRBV7-2, with D maybe TRBD1 (5 bases). Germline loops: CDR1 SGHTA, CDR2 FQGNSA. CDR3 length: 14 amino acids. Trimming took 1 base from V and 5 from J, leaving 11 bases between them. CDR3 DNA sequence: TGTGCCAGCAGCTTAGGCCGGGGGAATACTGAAGCTTTCTTT. Its protein is CASSLGRGNTEAFF.

The CDR3 reads CASRHPGQYYGYTF. CDR3 DNA: TGTGCCAGTAGGCATCCGGGACAGTACTATGGCTACACCTTC. The V call is TRBV19, the J call TRBJ1-2; TRBD1 aligns across 7 bases. CDR3 length equals 14 residues. Germline CDR1 LNHDA, CDR2 SQIVND (reference sequence). The trim removed 6 bases at V and 3 bases at J, leaving 7 bases unmatched.

This chain joins TRBV15 and TRBJ2-7, with D hard to call. Trimming pared 0 bases from V and 0 bases from J, leaving 9 bases between. Germline assignment: CDR1 LNHNV and CDR2 YYDKDF (reference sequence). CDR3 length: 15 residues. The CDR3: CATSREQLGSYEQYF. The DNA for the CDR3 is TGTGCCACCAGCAGAGAACAGTTAGGCTCCTACGAGCAGTACTTC.

This chain uses TRBV4-1 with TRBJ1-2; 8 bases agree with TRBD1. Germline V gene lookup returns CDR1 MGHRA and CDR2 YSYEKL. CDR3 size: 16 residues. V lost 1 base and J lost 3; bases outside the gene matches: 7. The CDR3 loop reads CASSQGTGQGYYGYTF. The CDR3 DNA reads as TGCGCCAGCAGCCAAGGAACCGGACAGGGATACTATGGCTACACCTTC.

The rearrangement joins TRBV11-3 to TRBJ2-5; D gene ambiguous. This CDR3 has 13 residues. Trimming stripped 2 bases from V and 2 bases from J, with 6 bases between. Germline V CDR1 and CDR2: SGHNT, YENEEA. Written as DNA, the CDR3 is TGTGCCAGCAGCTTAACAGTTCAAGAGACCCAGTACTTC. It specifies CASSLTVQETQYF.

The CDR3 region has the DNA TGTGCCATCAAGACCAGCTCCTATAATTCACCCCTCCACTTT. Protein product: CAIKTSSYNSPLHF. V usage is TRBV10-3 and J usage is TRBJ1-6, with D uncertain. V lost 7 bases, J lost 0 bases, and 7 bases lay in between. Germline lookup yields CDR1 ENHRY and CDR2 SYGVKD. The CDR3 loop spans 14 amino acids.

The chain is built from TRBV11-2 and TRBJ2-4; D unresolved. Germline CDR1 and CDR2: SGHAT and FQNNGV. V shed 3 bases and J shed 7 bases, with 7 bases lying between them. The CDR3 is made up of 12 amino acids. CDR3 in amino acids: CASSFKGNIQYF. CDR3 DNA sequence: TGTGCCAGCAGCTTTAAAGGGAACATTCAGTACTTC.

This clone was seen just once. The gene calls are TRBV18 and TRBJ2-5, with 8 bases aligning to TRBD2. Germline V gives CDR1 KGHSH, CDR2 LQKENI. The V segment lost 2 bases and the J segment 5 bases; nucleotides outside the gene matches: 10. CDR3 length: 16 amino acids. The CDR3 sequence is CASSPDLAGGGETQYF. The CDR3, as DNA: TGTGCCAGCTCACCAGATCTAGCGGGCGGTGGGGAGACCCAGTACTTC. The variable domain in full, completed from reference TRBV18 and TRBJ2-5, reads NAGVMQNPRHLVRRRGQEARLRCSPMKGHSHVYWYRQLPEEGLKFMVYLQKENIIDESGMPKERFSAEFPKEGPSILRIQQVVRGDSAAYFCASSPDLAGGGETQYFGPGTRLLVL.

The chain has TRBV19 and TRBJ2-5; 7 positions agree with TRBD1. J gave up 5 bases and V 4 bases, and 10 bases lay outside the gene matches. CDR1 LNHDA and CDR2 SQIVND come from the germline V gene (reference sequence). The CDR3 covers 15 residues. This CDR3 is CASSTMGQPGETQYF. The CDR3 DNA is TGTGCCAGTAGTACCATGGGACAGCCTGGGGAGACCCAGTACTTC.

The rearrangement joins TRBV6-5 to TRBJ1-2; TRBD1 is a possible D gene (5 bases). V gave up 2 bases and J gave up 5 bases, with 18 bases separating them. The length of the CDR3 is 16 residues. CDR1 MNHEY and CDR2 SVGAGI come from the germline V gene. CDR3 DNA sequence: TGTGCCAGCAGTTACACACAGTACTCGGGACGATATGGCTACACCTTC. Its translation: CASSYTQYSGRYGYTF.

The chain joins TRBV9 to TRBJ1-2; 9 positions agree with TRBD1. The CDR3 spans 14 residues. With V trimmed by 3 bases and J by 7 bases, 7 bases remained unmatched. Germline CDR1 and CDR2: SGDLS and YYNGEE. This chain's CDR3 is CASSEGTGYRGYTF. As DNA, the CDR3 is TGTGCCAGCAGCGAGGGGACAGGGTATCGTGGCTACACCTTC.

V is TRBV6-4 and J is TRBJ1-1; D unresolved. The CDR3 is made up of 13 amino acids. The germline CDR1 and CDR2 sequences are MRHNA and SNTAGT. Trimming removed 8 bases at V and 5 bases at J, with 15 bases between. CDR3 loop: CASVERVGTEAFF. The CDR3 DNA follows: TGTGCCAGCGTAGAAAGGGTAGGGACTGAAGCTTTCTTT.

The chain combines TRBV2 with TRBJ1-4; possible D gene TRBD1, 6 bases. V lost 2 bases to trimming and J lost 5 bases, with 12 bases between them. This CDR3 region has 15 residues. The germline gives CDR1 SNHLY, CDR2 FYNNEI. This CDR3 is CASSEWGGANEKLFF. DNA of the CDR3: TGTGCCAGCAGTGAATGGGGGGGGGCCAATGAAAAACTGTTTTTT.

The chain joins TRBV10-1 to TRBJ1-4; TRBD1 matches at 8 bases. The CDR3 spans 14 residues. Per germline, CDR1 WNHNN and CDR2 SYGVQD (reference sequence). Unmatched junction bases numbered 9, after V lost 7 bases and J lost 8 bases. The CDR3 coding sequence is TGCGCCAGCATCTCAGGGGGCGATAGGGAAAAACTGTTTTTT. Its translation is CASISGGDREKLFF.

The chain joins TRBV7-9 to TRBJ2-4, with D perhaps TRBD1 or TRBD2 (5 bases each). This CDR3 is built from 17 residues. Germline-derived CDR1 and CDR2 are SEHNR and FQNEAQ (reference sequence). V was shortened by 4 bases and J by 0 bases, with 16 bases between the two germline ends. CDR3 in amino acids: CASSSNRDRIAKNIQYF. The CDR3, as DNA: TGTGCCAGCAGCTCTAACCGGGACCGCATAGCCAAAAACATTCAGTACTTC.

The rearrangement links TRBV7-9 to TRBJ2-3, with D possibly TRBD1 on 6 matching bases. Per the germline V gene, CDR1 is SEHNR and CDR2 is FQNEAQ (reference sequence). The V gene lost 1 base and the J gene lost 3 bases, with 14 bases spanning the gap. The CDR3 is 16 amino acids. The CDR3 DNA is TGTGCCAGCAGCTTAGAAGGGGGTCTGGTAACAGATACGCAGTATTTT. This encodes CASSLEGGLVTDTQYF.

CDR3 amino acids: CASSQDNHMTNSPLHF. The CDR3 nucleotides read TGCGCCAGCAGCCAAGATAACCACATGACAAATTCACCCCTCCACTTT. This sequence joins TRBV4-1 and TRBJ1-6; D is unclear. Trimming removed 0 bases at V and 7 bases at J, with 13 bases between. There are 16 residues in the CDR3. The germline V gene encodes CDR1 MGHRA and CDR2 YSYEKL.

The V call is TRBV2, the J call TRBJ1-2; 9 nucleotides line up with TRBD1. J lost 6 bases, V lost 6 bases, and 11 bases had no gene match. The CDR3 loop spans 15 amino acids. Per the germline V gene, CDR1 is SNHLY and CDR2 is FYNNEI. The CDR3 here is CASRKELQGANGYTF. Written as DNA, the CDR3 is TGTGCCAGCAGGAAAGAGTTACAGGGGGCCAATGGCTACACCTTC.

The chain has TRBV29-1 and TRBJ2-5, with 7 bases matching TRBD1. Germline V gene lookup returns CDR1 SQVTM and CDR2 ANQGSEA. V was clipped by 3 bases and J by 5 bases; unmatched bases: 6. The CDR3 extends over 13 amino acids. CDR3 DNA: TGCAGCGTTGACCAGGGGGTGGGTGAGACCCAGTACTTC. Translation: CSVDQGVGETQYF.

The V call is TRBV6-6, the J call TRBJ2-5; weak D call: TRBD2 (5 bases). Deletions cut 8 bases from V and 1 base from J, with 14 bases between. This CDR3 comprises 14 residues. Per germline, CDR1 MNHNY and CDR2 SVGAGI (reference sequence). CDR3 in DNA: TGTGCCAGCGGGCCGAGGAGGTCCCAAGAGACCCAGTACTTC. It codes for CASGPRRSQETQYF.

The CDR3 loop is CASSLASAGRTGPPYEQYF. The CDR3 nucleotides are TGCGCCAGCAGCTTGGCCTCGGCGGGCAGGACAGGGCCCCCCTACGAGCAGTACTTC. The V and J genes are TRBV5-1 and TRBJ2-7, with 8 bases fitting TRBD1. Germline V gives CDR1 SGHRS, CDR2 YFSETQ. The CDR3 has 19 amino acids. V shed 0 bases and J 2 bases; nucleotides not matched to a gene: 16.

V and J are TRBV21-1 and TRBJ1-4. TRBV21-1 is a documented pseudogene. The CDR3 length is 19 residues. For the CDR3, the DNA is TGTGCCAGCAGCAATGGTGATCGGGGGAGAGGCAAGACCCGTGAAAAACTGTTTTTT. As protein: CASSNGDRGRGKTREKLFF.

V is TRBV7-2 and J is TRBJ1-1; maybe TRBD1 (6 bases). The V gene lost 5 bases and the J gene lost 11 bases, with 18 bases spanning the gap. This CDR3 is 13 amino acids long. CDR1 is SGHTA, CDR2 FQGNSA, per germline. Here the CDR3 reads CASSRDRTQGAFF. DNA of the CDR3: TGTGCCAGCAGCCGCGACAGAACCCAGGGGGCTTTCTTT.

This chain links TRBV10-3 with TRBJ1-1; D is ambiguous. Germline V CDR1 and CDR2: ENHRY, SYGVKD. CDR3 size: 13 residues. Between the trimmed V and J ends, which lost 2 bases and 0 bases, there was a span of 4 bases. The CDR3 nucleotides read TGTGCCATCAGTGAGCCAGTGAACACTGAAGCTTTCTTT. Translating gives CAISEPVNTEAFF.

The count of this clone is one. CDR3 sequence reads: CASSRGTEPNTEAFF. Written as DNA, the CDR3 is TGTGCCAGTAGTCGGGGGACAGAGCCCAACACTGAAGCTTTCTTT. This chain links TRBV19 with TRBJ1-1; 7 bases align to TRBD1. The V gene's germline CDR1 is LNHDA and CDR2 SQIVND (reference sequence). The CDR3 totals 15 residues. Trimming cost V 5 bases and J 2 bases; bases outside gene matches: 8.

The DNA for the CDR3 is TGTGCCAGCAGCTTAGGAGAAGGAGGAATTCAGTACTTC. It encodes CASSLGEGGIQYF. This chain links TRBV7-7 with TRBJ2-4; weak D call: TRBD2 (5 bases). Trimming removed 1 base from V and 10 bases from J, with 11 bases in between. The CDR3 consists of 13 residues. CDR1 and CDR2 (germline): SSHAT, FNYEAQ (reference sequence).

This clone showed up just once. The rearrangement links TRBV7-6 to TRBJ2-7; 7 bases map to TRBD1. With V trimmed by 1 base and J by 2 bases, 2 bases remained unmatched. In germline, CDR1 is SGHVS, CDR2 FNYEAQ. CDR3 size: 14 residues. CDR3 nucleotides: TGTGCCAGCAGCTTAGGGGACAGTACCTACGAGCAGTACTTC. Protein product: CASSLGDSTYEQYF.